This TCR beta chain was sequenced during a study of blood T cell repertoires in COVID-19. Study details: Acute and convalescent COVID-19 specimens originated in the United States, Italy and Spain. Nucleic acid was either cDNA or gDNA, and it came from T cells, B-cell-depleted T cells, or PBMCs.

This clone has just one count. Per the authors' pipeline: Estimates of nucleated cell counts were drawn from the amplification of reference gene primers. Repertoires were generated with immunoSEQ multiplex PCR, while TCRdb's copy carries only in-frame clones and drops some. That table is the source of V, J and clone size, and D and trimming were worked out from the DNA. The profile shows 200,000 to 250,000 clones, approximately 87% of them singletons. Losses at the gene ends were 2 bases for V and 3 bases for J; bases not matched to a gene: 13. Germline values: CDR1 SGDLS, CDR2 YYNGEE. The CDR3 is 19 residues long.

The source material was peripheral blood. The chain employs TRBV9 and TRBJ2-1, with 11 bases that match TRBD1. This TCR was sampled from a man in his 60s with acute or convalescent COVID-19. CDR3 loop: CASSVDRGQVGGSYNEQFF. The CDR3 DNA sequence: TGTGCCAGCAGCGTGGACAGGGGGCAAGTGGGCGGGAGCTACAATGAGCAGTTCTTC.